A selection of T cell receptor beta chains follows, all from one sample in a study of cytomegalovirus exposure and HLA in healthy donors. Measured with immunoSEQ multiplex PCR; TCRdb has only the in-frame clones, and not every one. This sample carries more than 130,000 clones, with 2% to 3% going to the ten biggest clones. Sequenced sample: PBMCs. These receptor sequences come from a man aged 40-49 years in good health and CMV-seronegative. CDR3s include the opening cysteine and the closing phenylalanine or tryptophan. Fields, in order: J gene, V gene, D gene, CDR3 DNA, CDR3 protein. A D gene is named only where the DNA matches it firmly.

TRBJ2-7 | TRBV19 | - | TGTGCCAGTAGTATAGTGACAGGACGCGAGCAGTACTTC | CASSIVTGREQYF
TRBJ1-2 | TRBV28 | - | TGTGCCAGCAGTTGGGTCGGGGTAGAAGGGTATGGCTACACCTTC | CASSWVGVEGYGYTF
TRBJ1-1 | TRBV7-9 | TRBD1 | TGTGCCAGCAGTTTAAATCCGGGACAGGCCGGGCCGGGGGCTTTCTTT | CASSLNPGQAGPGAFF
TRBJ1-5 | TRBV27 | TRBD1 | TGTGCCAGCAGATCCCGACAGGGGGTTCAGCCCCAGCATTTT | CASRSRQGVQPQHF
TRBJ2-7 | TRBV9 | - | TGTGCCAGCAGCGTAGAGCCCGAACGGTCCGAGCAGTACTTC | CASSVEPERSEQYF
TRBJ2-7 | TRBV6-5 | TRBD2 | TGTGCCAGCAGATCTTCTAGCGGGGATACCTACGAGCAGTACTTC | CASRSSSGDTYEQYF
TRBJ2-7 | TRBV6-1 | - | TGTGCCAGCAGTGAAGTACTCGAGCAGTACTTC | CASSEVLEQYF
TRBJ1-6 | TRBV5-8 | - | TGTGCCAGCAGCTTCCGGCAGGGCTCACCCCTCCACTTT | CASSFRQGSPLHF
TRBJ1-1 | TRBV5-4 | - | TGTGCCAGCAGCTTGGATACAGGGTACCCTGAAGCTTTCTTT | CASSLDTGYPEAFF
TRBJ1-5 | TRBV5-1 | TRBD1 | TGCGCCAGCAGCCCGGGACAGGGGGCGAGCAATCAGCCCCAGCATTTT | CASSPGQGASNQPQHF
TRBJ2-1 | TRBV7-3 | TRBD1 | TGTGCCAGCAGCTTACTCCCCGGGACAGGAAACAATGAGCAGTTCTTC | CASSLLPGTGNNEQFF
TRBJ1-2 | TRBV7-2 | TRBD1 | TGTGCCAGCAGCTTATTAACAGGGGGTACCTATGGCTACACCTTC | CASSLLTGGTYGYTF
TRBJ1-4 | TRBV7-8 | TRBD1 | TGTGCCAGCAGCTCTCACAGGGGGTTAAGGAAAAAACTGTTTTTT | CASSSHRGLRKKLFF
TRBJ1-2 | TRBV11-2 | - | TGTGCCAGCAGCTTCCGGACAGCGAAGGGCTATGGCTACACCTTC | CASSFRTAKGYGYTF
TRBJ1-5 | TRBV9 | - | TGTGCCAGCAGCCCGGACACTGATCAGCCCCAGCATTTT | CASSPDTDQPQHF
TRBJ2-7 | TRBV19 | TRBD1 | TGTGCCAGTAGTATAGATCGAGGACAGGGCTACGAGCAGTACTTC | CASSIDRGQGYEQYF
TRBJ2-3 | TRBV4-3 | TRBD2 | TGCGCCAGCAGCCCGGGGACTAGCGGGGGGTTCACAGATACGCAGTATTTT | CASSPGTSGGFTDTQYF
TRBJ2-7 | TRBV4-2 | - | TGTGCCAGCAGCCAAGCTAGGGGTTCCAACGAGCAGTACTTC | CASSQARGSNEQYF
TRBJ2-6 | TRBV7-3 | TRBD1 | TGTGCCAGCAGCCCACAGGGGACCCACTCTGGGGCCAACGTCCTGACTTTC | CASSPQGTHSGANVLTF
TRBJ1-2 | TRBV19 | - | TGTGCCAGTAGTCTTCCGACCCGGGGGGAGATCTATGGCTACACCTTC | CASSLPTRGEIYGYTF
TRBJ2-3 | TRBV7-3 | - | TGTGCCAGCAGCGGCGGGGAAGGTACAGATACGCAGTATTTT | CASSGGEGTDTQYF
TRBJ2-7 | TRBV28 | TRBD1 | TGTGCCAGCAGCAACATCGACAGGGGTGGTAGCTACGAGCAGTACTTC | CASSNIDRGGSYEQYF
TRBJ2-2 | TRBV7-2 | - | TGTGCCAGCAATAGGGGGGGGAACACCGGGGAGCTGTTTTTT | CASNRGGNTGELFF
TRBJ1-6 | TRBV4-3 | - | TGCGCCAGCAGCCAAGAGTTAGCGTACGCACCCCTCCACTTT | CASSQELAYAPLHF
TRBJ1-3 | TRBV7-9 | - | TGTGCCAGCAGCTTAAGTCAGGGTAGAAACACCATATATTTT | CASSLSQGRNTIYF